A single sample gave rise to the 32 T cell receptor beta chains below, sequenced in a study of cytomegalovirus exposure and HLA in healthy donors. Some clones are missing from TCRdb's copy, which holds only in-frame ones; the method was immunoSEQ multiplex PCR. Altogether about 330,000 clones are present, approximately 90% being singletons, with the ten largest covering approximately 0.84%. Sequenced material: PBMCs. These receptors all come from a young woman in good health and CMV-seronegative.

This rearrangement joins TRBV6-5 to TRBJ2-1; D is unclear. V was cut by 6 bases and J by 2 bases, with 11 bases left in between. Germline V gene data show CDR1 as MNHEY and CDR2 as SVGAGI. CDR3 length equals 14 residues. The CDR3 DNA reads as TGTGCCAGCAGCTTACTCCCGCCCTACAATGAGCAGTTCTTC. Translated, it gives CASSLLPPYNEQFF.

The chain joins TRBV4-1 to TRBJ2-4; 10 nucleotides agree with TRBD1. V shed 3 bases and J 9 bases; nucleotides not matched to a gene: 8. CDR3 length: 15 amino acids. The germline gives CDR1 MGHRA, CDR2 YSYEKL. The CDR3 DNA is TGCGCCAGCAGCCAGGAGACAGGGGGCTTTGCCATTCAGTACTTC. Its translation is CASSQETGGFAIQYF.

J is TRBJ2-3 and V is TRBV10-2; TRBD2 aligns across 11 bases. This CDR3 is 15 amino acids long. Unmatched junction bases numbered 5, after V lost 2 bases and J lost 7 bases. In germline, CDR1 is WSHSY, CDR2 SAAADI. The CDR3, as DNA: TGCGCCAGCAGTGAGACTAGCGGGAGCTTGTATACGCAGTATTTT. Its protein product is CASSETSGSLYTQYF.

This sequence joins TRBV5-1 and TRBJ2-1, with 11 bases identical to TRBD2. The CDR3 is made up of 15 amino acids. The V segment lost 3 bases and the J segment 9 bases; nucleotides outside the gene matches: 8. Germline CDR1 and CDR2: SGHRS and YFSETQ. As DNA, the CDR3 is TGCGCCAGCAGCTACGGGACTAGCGGAGGGGGTGAGCAGTTCTTC. Its protein is CASSYGTSGGGEQFF. Together with reference TRBV5-1 and TRBJ2-1, the CDR3 gives the full variable domain: KAGVTQTPRYLIKTRGQQVTLSCSPISGHRSVSWYQQTPGQGLQFLFEYFSETQRNKGNFPGRFSGRQFSNSRSEMNVSTLELGDSALYLCASSYGTSGGGEQFFGPGTRLTVL.

In this sample, this clone turned up once. This chain joins TRBV14 and TRBJ2-7, with 8 bases that match TRBD1. CDR3 length: 12 residues. With V trimmed by 4 bases and J by 12 bases, 8 bases remained unmatched. Per the germline V gene, CDR1 is SGHDN and CDR2 is FVKESK. CDR3 protein: CASSRPGQAMYF. In DNA, the CDR3 is TGTGCCAGCAGCCGGCCGGGACAGGCAATGTACTTC. The variable domain in full, with the rest retrieved from reference TRBV14 and TRBJ2-7, is EAGVTQFPSHSVIEKGQTVTLRCDPISGHDNLYWYRRVMGKEIKFLLHFVKESKQDESGMPNNRFLAERTGGTYSTLKVQPAELEDSGVYFCASSRPGQAMYFGPGTRLTVT.

The chain employs TRBV6-1 and TRBJ2-3, with TRBD2 identical over 15 bases. V shed 8 bases and J 6 bases; nucleotides not matched to a gene: 0. The CDR3 covers 13 residues. CDR1 MNHNS and CDR2 SASEGT come from the germline V gene. The CDR3 reads CASGTSGGDTQYF. CDR3 DNA sequence: TGTGCCAGCGGGACTAGCGGGGGGGATACGCAGTATTTT.

Turning to this clone: The sample has other DNA sequences that encode this CDR3 too. The chain links TRBV9 to TRBJ2-1, with TRBD2 matching 10 bases. This CDR3 has 14 amino acids. The germline V gene has CDR1 SGDLS and CDR2 YYNGEE. The junction had 0 bases not matched to a gene; V was cut back by 3 bases and J by 3 bases. The CDR3 nucleotides are TGTGCCAGCAGCGGGACTAGCGGCTACAATGAGCAGTTCTTC. It yields the protein CASSGTSGYNEQFF.

In this sample, this clone turned up once. The CDR3 coding sequence is TGTGCCAGCAGTGAAGTGGGGGGGAGGGTATACAATGAGCAGTTCTTC. Translated, it gives CASSEVGGRVYNEQFF. The gene calls are TRBV2 and TRBJ2-1; 7 bases are shared with TRBD2. The CDR3 covers 16 residues. The germline V gene encodes CDR1 SNHLY and CDR2 FYNNEI. The ends lost 1 base at V and 4 bases at J; junction bases unmatched: 7.

The CDR3 bases are TGTGCCATCAGTGGGGGGACTAGCGGCGATGAGCAGTTCTTC. This sequence encodes CAISGGTSGDEQFF. The chain employs TRBV10-3 and TRBJ2-1; TRBD2 matches at 11 bases. This CDR3 contains 14 residues. V lost 4 bases, J lost 8 bases, and 4 bases stayed unmatched. CDR1 and CDR2 from the germline V gene are ENHRY and SYGVKD.

The rearrangement links TRBV2 to TRBJ1-5; TRBD1 aligns across 10 bases. V was clipped by 7 bases and J by 0 bases; unmatched bases: 15. This CDR3 has 19 residues. The germline CDR1 and CDR2 sequences are SNHLY and FYNNEI. The CDR3 is CASTIEGQGIPYSNQPQHF. Here the CDR3 DNA reads TGTGCCAGCACCATAGAGGGACAGGGGATCCCATATAGCAATCAGCCCCAGCATTTT. Filled out from reference TRBV2 and TRBJ1-5, the complete variable domain reads EPEVTQTPSHQVTQMGQEVILRCVPISNHLYFYWYRQILGQKVEFLVSFYNNEISEKSEIFDDQFSVERPDGSNFTLKIRSTKLEDSAMYFCASTIEGQGIPYSNQPQHFGDGTRLSIL.

This chain connects TRBV5-8 to TRBJ1-5; D is possibly TRBD1 (5 bases). Germline V gives CDR1 SGHTS, CDR2 YDEGEE. The CDR3 has 15 amino acids. Trimming cost V 4 bases and J 5 bases, with 16 bases left between them. The CDR3 spells CASSRSPPGDQPQHF. In DNA, the CDR3 is TGTGCCAGCAGCCGAAGCCCTCCGGGGGATCAGCCCCAGCATTTT.

V and J are TRBV7-6 and TRBJ2-7; a weak D match, TRBD1 (6 bases). Germline V CDR1 and CDR2: SGHVS, FNYEAQ. V lost 5 bases and J lost 6, with 11 bases in between. The length of the CDR3 is 12 residues. CDR3 DNA sequence: TGTGCCAGCAGCCCCGGGACATCCGAGCAGTACTTC. It codes for CASSPGTSEQYF.

This sequence joins TRBV9 and TRBJ2-2; TRBD2 matches at 8 bases. Per the germline V gene, CDR1 is SGDLS and CDR2 is YYNGEE. The CDR3 runs 15 residues. The trim removed 7 bases at V and 6 bases at J, leaving 11 bases unmatched. The CDR3 reads CASQRGGLAAGELFF. In DNA form, the CDR3 reads TGTGCCAGCCAACGGGGGGGCTTGGCGGCCGGGGAGCTGTTTTTT. Combining the CDR3 with reference TRBV9 and TRBJ2-2 gives the whole variable domain DSGVTQTPKHLITATGQRVTLRCSPRSGDLSVYWYQQSLDQGLQFLIQYYNGEERAKGNILERFSAQQFPDLHSELNLSSLELGDSALYFCASQRGGLAAGELFFGEGSRLTVL.

The genes are TRBV4-1 and TRBJ2-1; D might be TRBD2 (5 bases). Germline-derived CDR1 and CDR2 are MGHRA and YSYEKL. Trimming removed 2 bases at V and 1 base at J, with 12 bases between. The CDR3 is 16 residues long. As DNA, the CDR3 is TGCGCCAGCAGCCAATTATCGGGGTTATCCTACAATGAGCAGTTCTTC. Translating gives CASSQLSGLSYNEQFF.

This sequence joins TRBV18 and TRBJ2-7, with 9 bases aligning to TRBD1. From germline, CDR1 is KGHSH and CDR2 LQKENI. Losses at the gene ends were 4 bases for V and 0 bases for J; bases not matched to a gene: 7. CDR3 length: 16 residues. CDR3 in DNA: TGTGCCAGCTCACGCCCCGGGACAGGGATCTCCTACGAGCAGTACTTC. Translation gives CASSRPGTGISYEQYF.

The chain links TRBV29-1 to TRBJ2-2; D remains ambiguous. The CDR3 covers 12 residues. The V end lost 4 bases, the J end lost 2 bases, and 5 bases lay between the germline ends. CDR1 and CDR2 (germline): SQVTM, ANQGSEA. For the CDR3, the DNA is TGCAGCGTTGCCTTCAACACCGGGGAGCTGTTTTTT. Translation: CSVAFNTGELFF.

This clone occurred once. The chain employs TRBV4-3 and TRBJ2-1, with D possibly being TRBD2 (6 bases). Per the germline V gene, CDR1 is LGHNA and CDR2 is YSLEER. V lost 1 base, J lost 10 bases, and 14 bases lay in between. The CDR3 is made up of 14 amino acids. The CDR3 spells CASSQGGGSREQFF. DNA for the CDR3: TGCGCCAGCAGCCAAGGTGGAGGGTCGAGGGAGCAGTTCTTC.

The rearrangement links TRBV7-2 to TRBJ2-5, with D uncertain. The CDR3 extends over 13 amino acids. V was trimmed by 2 bases and J by 3 bases, leaving 7 bases between them. Germline V gene lookup returns CDR1 SGHTA and CDR2 FQGNSA. The chain's CDR3 is CASSLRRKETQYF. DNA of the CDR3: TGTGCCAGCAGCTTAAGGAGAAAAGAGACCCAGTACTTC.

The J gene is TRBJ1-2, the V gene TRBV7-8, with TRBD1 matching over 7 bases. Germline V gene data show CDR1 as SGHVS and CDR2 as FQNEAQ. There are 14 residues in the CDR3. With V trimmed by 7 bases and J by 6 bases, 11 bases remained unmatched. The CDR3 loop is CASTPYQGDDGYTF. The CDR3 DNA reads TGTGCCAGCACCCCCTACCAGGGGGACGATGGCTACACCTTC.

This chain joins TRBV19 and TRBJ2-5; 11 nucleotides align to TRBD2. The V segment lost 4 bases and the J segment 0 bases; nucleotides outside the gene matches: 1. The length of the CDR3 is 15 residues. Germline CDR1 LNHDA, CDR2 SQIVND (reference sequence). The CDR3 DNA sequence: TGTGCCAGTAGTACTAGCGGGAGGTACCAAGAGACCCAGTACTTC. This translates into CASSTSGRYQETQYF. Looking up the rest from reference TRBV19 and TRBJ2-5 gives the full variable domain: DGGITQSPKYLFRKEGQNVTLSCEQNLNHDAMYWYRQDPGQGLRLIYYSQIVNDFQKGDIAEGYSVSREKKESFPLTVTSAQKNPTAFYLCASSTSGRYQETQYFGPGTRLLVL.

The rearrangement joins TRBV4-1 to TRBJ2-7; TRBD1 matches 9 bases. This CDR3 has 19 residues. The germline V gene has CDR1 MGHRA and CDR2 YSYEKL. J gave up 0 bases and V 1 base, and 13 bases lay outside the gene matches. The CDR3 is CASSQGGSLDRGSSYEQYF. CDR3 nucleotides: TGCGCCAGCAGCCAAGGCGGGTCGTTGGACAGGGGCTCCTCCTACGAGCAGTACTTC.

The rearrangement joins TRBV30 to TRBJ2-1; D possibly corresponds to TRBD2 (5 bases). Germline V gene lookup returns CDR1 GTSNPN and CDR2 SVGIG (reference sequence). V was cut by 5 bases and J by 8 bases, with 10 bases left in between. The CDR3 spans 11 residues. The CDR3 DNA sequence: TGTGCCTGGGGACTGGACGATGAGCAGTTCTTC. The encoded protein is CAWGLDDEQFF.

The CDR3 here is CASSRDSSYNEQFF. DNA of the CDR3: TGTGCCAGCAGCAGGGACAGCTCCTACAATGAGCAGTTCTTC. The chain couples TRBV7-9 to TRBJ2-1; 7 positions match TRBD1. Germline CDR1 reads SEHNR; CDR2 reads FQNEAQ (reference sequence). Germline trimming cut 5 bases from V and 0 bases from J; bases unmatched to any gene: 1. There are 14 residues in the CDR3.

In this sample, this clone turned up a few times. The V and J genes are TRBV18 and TRBJ1-2; 8 nucleotides match TRBD1. The CDR3 has 14 amino acids. V shed 3 bases and J 8 bases; nucleotides not matched to a gene: 8. Germline CDR1 and CDR2: KGHSH and LQKENI. The CDR3 reads CASSPGQGSGGYTF. The CDR3 DNA is TGTGCCAGCTCACCCGGACAGGGTTCGGGGGGCTACACCTTC.

The chain recombines TRBV6-5 with TRBJ1-5; D is unresolved. This CDR3 has 12 residues. Trimming left V 5 bases short and J 7 bases short, with 9 bases between. Germline V gene data show CDR1 as MNHEY and CDR2 as SVGAGI. The CDR3 sequence: CASSPLGQPQHF. CDR3 DNA sequence: TGTGCCAGCAGTCCCCTGGGCCAGCCCCAGCATTTT.

The chain joins TRBV30 to TRBJ1-1, with unresolved D. The germline CDR1 and CDR2 sequences are GTSNPN and SVGIG (reference sequence). Trimming cost V 2 bases and J 1 base, with 14 bases left between them. The CDR3 spans 15 residues. CDR3 bases: TGTGCCTGGAGTCCCTCTCTCCGGGGGAACACTGAAGCTTTCTTT. This sequence encodes CAWSPSLRGNTEAFF.

The V gene is TRBV5-1, the J gene TRBJ2-1; a possible D gene is TRBD2 (6 bases). Germline CDR1 is SGHRS and CDR2 is YFSETQ. This CDR3 has 15 residues. V was trimmed by 1 base and J by 7 bases, leaving 15 bases between them. The CDR3 reads CASSLTPGLMNEQFF. The CDR3 bases are TGCGCCAGCAGCTTGACTCCGGGACTTATGAATGAGCAGTTCTTC. The full variable domain, its missing parts supplied by reference TRBV5-1 and TRBJ2-1, is KAGVTQTPRYLIKTRGQQVTLSCSPISGHRSVSWYQQTPGQGLQFLFEYFSETQRNKGNFPGRFSGRQFSNSRSEMNVSTLELGDSALYLCASSLTPGLMNEQFFGPGTRLTVL.

The chain has TRBV5-5 and TRBJ2-5, with a weak D call TRBD1 (6 bases). Germline values: CDR1 SGHKS, CDR2 YYEKEE (reference sequence). CDR3 length equals 16 residues. Trimming cost V 3 bases and J 4 bases, with 19 bases left between them. In nucleotides, the CDR3 is TGTGCCAGCAGCTCTGGGGTCAATTGGGGGCCAGAGACCCAGTACTTC. Translation gives CASSSGVNWGPETQYF.

This chain links TRBV19 with TRBJ2-1, with TRBD2 identical over 8 bases. The CDR3 spans 16 residues. Germline CDR1 LNHDA, CDR2 SQIVND (reference sequence). The V gene end was trimmed by 0 bases and the J gene end by 8 bases; junction bases not matched to a gene: 9. The CDR3 is CASSIDGAGAIDEQFF. CDR3 sequence (DNA): TGTGCCAGTAGTATAGATGGAGCGGGAGCAATCGATGAGCAGTTCTTC.

The J gene is TRBJ1-2, the V gene TRBV19, with D uncertain. V was trimmed by 2 bases and J by 0 bases, leaving 7 bases between them. Germline-derived CDR1 and CDR2 are LNHDA and SQIVND (reference sequence). The CDR3 is made up of 14 amino acids. This chain's CDR3 is CASSIQSANYGYTF. The CDR3 region has the DNA TGTGCCAGTAGTATACAGTCAGCTAACTATGGCTACACCTTC.

The V call is TRBV6-5, the J call TRBJ2-7; 7 nucleotides align to TRBD1. Trimming removed 0 bases from V and 3 bases from J; junction bases left unmatched: 5. The germline V gene has CDR1 MNHEY and CDR2 SVGAGI. The CDR3 contains 15 residues. The CDR3 DNA follows: TGTGCCAGCAGTTACTCACGACAGGGATACTACGAGCAGTACTTC. It specifies CASSYSRQGYYEQYF.

In its sample, this clone was seen once. The chain joins TRBV5-1 to TRBJ2-7; 14 positions match TRBD2. Germline CDR1 is SGHRS and CDR2 is YFSETQ. J gave up 5 bases and V 2 bases, and 3 bases lay outside the gene matches. The CDR3 spans 15 residues. The CDR3: CASSFRGLAGDEQYF. CDR3 DNA sequence: TGCGCCAGCAGCTTTAGGGGACTAGCGGGAGACGAGCAGTACTTC.